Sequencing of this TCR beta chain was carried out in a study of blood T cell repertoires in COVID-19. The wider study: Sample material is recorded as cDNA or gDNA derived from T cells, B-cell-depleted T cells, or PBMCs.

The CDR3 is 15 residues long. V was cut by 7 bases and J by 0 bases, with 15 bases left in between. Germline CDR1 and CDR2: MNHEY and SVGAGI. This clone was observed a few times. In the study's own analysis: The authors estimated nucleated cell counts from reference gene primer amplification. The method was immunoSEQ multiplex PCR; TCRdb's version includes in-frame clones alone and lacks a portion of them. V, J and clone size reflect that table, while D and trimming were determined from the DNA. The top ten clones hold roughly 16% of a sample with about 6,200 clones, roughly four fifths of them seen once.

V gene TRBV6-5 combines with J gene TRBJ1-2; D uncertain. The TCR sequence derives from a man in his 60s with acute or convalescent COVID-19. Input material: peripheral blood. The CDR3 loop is CASKPWRTTNYGYTF. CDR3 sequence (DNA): TGTGCCAGCAAGCCCTGGCGGACTACTAACTATGGCTACACCTTC.